The clone carrying this T cell receptor (beta chain) was seen a single time. The data were taken from a study of technical replicates of blood from several donors. Repertoires were generated with immunoSEQ multiplex PCR, while TCRdb's copy carries only in-frame clones and drops some. The sample holds around 79,000 clones; 91% are singletons and the top ten take 0.25%. The CDR3 is 19 residues long. With 5 bases clipped from V and 8 bases from J, the junction kept 23 bases outside the gene matches. Germline assignment: CDR1 MDHEN and CDR2 SYDVKM. V usage is TRBV28 and J usage is TRBJ2-1, with 8 bases matching TRBD2. The receptor was derived from a human donor in good health. The sequenced sample was T cells isolated from PBMCs. CDR3 sequence: CASSPWGYQLAVGGDEQFF. The CDR3 DNA is TGTGCCAGCAGTCCTTGGGGCTACCAACTAGCGGTAGGGGGGGATGAGCAGTTCTTC.